This T cell receptor beta chain was found in a study of identical twins. TCRdb passed the 5' RACE reads through MiXCR, listing each CDR3 protein once. The sample shows nearly 650,000 distinct CDR3 sequences, less than 9% of them seen only once. CDR1 and CDR2 (germline): SSHAT, FNYEAQ (reference sequence). The ends lost 1 base at V and 0 bases at J; junction bases unmatched: 4. The CDR3 has 16 amino acids. The study's findings and limits: Possibly, invariant MAIT and iNKT cells partly confounded zero-insertion analyses. Models underestimated how often monozygotic twins shared out-of-frame TCR alpha. Abundant beta clonotypes from cord blood had fewer insertions, unlike memory repertoires, which showed none.

Concerning this clonotype: Antigen specificity is unknown.

The sample also formed part of further work on yellow fever vaccine responses in identical twins.

This sequence joins TRBV7-7 and TRBJ2-7; 9 bases align to TRBD1. The sequence came from a woman in her late teens or twenties in good health. The sample was PBMCs. This CDR3 is CASSLGQGQGSYEQYF. The CDR3 DNA sequence: TGTGCCAGCAGCTTAGGTCAGGGACAGGGCTCCTACGAGCAGTACTTC.